The 25 T cell receptor beta chains listed next were all sequenced from one sample in a study of blood T cell repertoires in COVID-19. Assay: immunoSEQ multiplex PCR; the TCRdb copy retains only in-frame clones and omits some. Of 150,000 to 180,000 clones in the sample, about 80% were seen once. The specimen sequenced was peripheral blood. These receptors originate from a woman aged 60-75 years with COVID-19, enrolled during active disease.

The V call is TRBV5-4, the J call TRBJ1-5, with 10 bases matching TRBD1. The germline CDR1 and CDR2 sequences are SGHNT and YYREEE (reference sequence). Trimming took 4 bases from V and 3 from J; bases not matched to a gene: 4. The CDR3 spans 15 residues. The CDR3 DNA sequence: TGTGCCAGCAGCCGGGACAGGGGAGCCAATCAGCCCCAGCATTTT. Protein: CASSRDRGANQPQHF. The whole variable domain, remainder taken from reference TRBV5-4 and TRBJ1-5, is ETGVTQSPTHLIKTRGQQVTLRCSSQSGHNTVSWYQQALGQGPQFIFQYYREEENGRGNFPPRFSGLQFPNYSSELNVNALELDDSALYLCASSRDRGANQPQHFGDGTRLSIL.

This clone was found a few times. The rearrangement joins TRBV5-1 to TRBJ2-1; D is ambiguous. The V gene's germline CDR1 is SGHRS and CDR2 YFSETQ. Trimming took 4 bases from V and 12 from J, leaving 14 bases between them. The CDR3 consists of 12 residues. The CDR3 loop is CASSVAGLGQFF. For the CDR3, the DNA is TGCGCCAGCAGCGTCGCAGGATTGGGGCAGTTCTTC.

The genes are TRBV5-8 and TRBJ2-1; 13 nucleotides match TRBD2. The germline CDR1 and CDR2 sequences are SGHTS and YDEGEE. CDR3 length: 15 amino acids. With V trimmed by 9 bases and J by 7 bases, 10 bases remained unmatched. CDR3 residues: CAMTGTSGIRNEQFF. In DNA form, the CDR3 reads TGTGCCATGACCGGGACTAGCGGGATACGGAATGAGCAGTTCTTC.

V and J are TRBV5-4 and TRBJ2-5, with TRBD2 matching over 10 bases. The V gene end was trimmed by 0 bases and the J gene end by 6 bases; junction bases not matched to a gene: 8. Germline loops: CDR1 SGHNT, CDR2 YYREEE (reference sequence). The CDR3 spans 16 residues. The CDR3 bases are TGTGCCAGCAGCTTGGGGCGAGCGGGGGGGGCGAAGACCCAGTACTTC. This sequence encodes CASSLGRAGGAKTQYF.

The chain couples TRBV19 to TRBJ1-5; TRBD1 is a possible D gene (5 bases). Trimming pared 3 bases from V and 0 bases from J, leaving 18 bases between. The CDR3 totals 18 residues. CDR1 is LNHDA, CDR2 SQIVND, per germline (reference sequence). CDR3 in amino acids: CASSIPPGQGRSNQPQHF. CDR3 coding DNA: TGTGCCAGTAGTATCCCCCCTGGGCAGGGTCGTAGCAATCAGCCCCAGCATTTT.

The chain employs TRBV19 and TRBJ2-1; a possible D gene is TRBD2 (6 bases). V was pared by 1 base and J by 6 bases, with 10 bases between. This CDR3 is built from 14 residues. Germline CDR1 reads LNHDA; CDR2 reads SQIVND (reference sequence). The chain's CDR3 is CASSIVLAANEQFF. The DNA of the CDR3 is TGTGCCAGTAGTATAGTACTAGCTGCCAATGAGCAGTTCTTC.

V gene TRBV7-2 combines with J gene TRBJ1-1, with 7 bases that match TRBD1. Losses at the gene ends were 2 bases for V and 4 bases for J; bases not matched to a gene: 10. This CDR3 region has 16 residues. CDR1 is SGHTA, CDR2 FQGNSA, per germline. CDR3 DNA: TGTGCCAGCAGCTTATTGGGGACAGTGGGTGGCACTGAAGCTTTCTTT. The encoded protein is CASSLLGTVGGTEAFF.

This chain connects TRBV9 to TRBJ1-6, with D perhaps matching TRBD1 (6 bases). CDR1 and CDR2 (germline): SGDLS, YYNGEE. Trimming stripped 5 bases from V and 0 bases from J, with 15 bases between. The CDR3 is 17 amino acids. The CDR3 loop reads CASSERDMSSYNSPLHF. In DNA, the CDR3 is TGTGCCAGCAGTGAGAGGGACATGAGCTCCTATAATTCACCCCTCCACTTT.

This sequence joins TRBV6-2 or TRBV6-3 and TRBJ1-5; tentatively, D is TRBD1 (6 bases). The germline V gene has CDR1 MNHEY and CDR2 SVGEGT. V lost 6 bases, J lost 4 bases, and 13 bases lay in between. The CDR3 has 14 residues. The CDR3, as DNA: TGTGCCAGCAGCCGCGGACAGCTTAATCAGCCCCAGCATTTT. Protein sequence: CASSRGQLNQPQHF.

This chain links TRBV5-1 with TRBJ2-5; 10 bases are shared with TRBD1. The CDR3 has 16 residues. CDR1 SGHRS and CDR2 YFSETQ come from the germline V gene. Unmatched junction bases numbered 7, after V lost 0 bases and J lost 5 bases. The CDR3 spells CASSLGDRGLPETQYF. The CDR3 nucleotides are TGCGCCAGCAGCTTGGGGGACAGGGGCCTTCCGGAGACCCAGTACTTC.

The chain joins TRBV7-3 to TRBJ1-1; tentatively, D is TRBD1 (5 bases). This CDR3 is 13 amino acids long. V was clipped by 2 bases and J by 4 bases, with 8 bases between them. Germline-derived CDR1 and CDR2 are SGHTA and FQGTGA. The CDR3 spells CASSLETVTEAFF. In DNA, the CDR3 is TGTGCCAGCAGCTTAGAGACAGTCACTGAAGCTTTCTTT.

This clone was detected only a few times. This chain uses TRBV2 with TRBJ1-3, with 7 nucleotides matching TRBD1. Germline loops: CDR1 SNHLY, CDR2 FYNNEI. The CDR3 consists of 13 residues. After removal of 10 bases from V and 3 bases from J, the junction contained 6 bases not matched to a gene. The CDR3 protein is CATSTGHGNTIYF. The CDR3 DNA reads as TGTGCCACCTCGACAGGGCATGGAAACACCATATATTTT.

CDR3 bases: TGTGCCACCAGTGATTTTGGGACAGGGGCGAACACTGAAGCTTTCTTT. Its protein product is CATSDFGTGANTEAFF. The chain is built from TRBV24-1 and TRBJ1-1; 10 bases line up with TRBD1. Germline V gives CDR1 KGHDR, CDR2 SFDVKD. V was clipped by 1 base and J by 1 base; unmatched bases: 2. CDR3 length: 16 amino acids.

The sample holds one count of this clone. CDR3 DNA sequence: TGTGCCAGCAGTTTCAAGGGGGTAAGCAACACTGAAGCTTTCTTT. Protein sequence: CASSFKGVSNTEAFF. The V and J genes are TRBV6-5 and TRBJ1-1, with TRBD1 as a possible D gene (6 bases). Trimming shortened V by 4 bases and J by 2 bases, and 14 bases separated the two germline ends. Germline V gene lookup returns CDR1 MNHEY and CDR2 SVGAGI. The CDR3 consists of 15 residues.

The rearrangement uses TRBV20-1 and TRBJ1-2; the D is unclear. Trimming pared 3 bases from V and 1 base from J, leaving 9 bases between. The germline V gene encodes CDR1 DFQATT and CDR2 SNEGSKA (reference sequence). This CDR3 is 13 amino acids long. DNA for the CDR3: TGCAGTGCTAGTCTTCCTTATAACTATGGCTACACCTTC. Translating it yields CSASLPYNYGYTF.

As DNA, the CDR3 is TGTGCCATCAGTAAAGCCCCGCTGGGAGGGGGTGGCTACACCTTC. It yields the protein CAISKAPLGGGGYTF. The V and J genes are TRBV10-3 and TRBJ1-2, with D possibly matching TRBD1 (6 bases). CDR3 length equals 15 residues. CDR1 is ENHRY and CDR2 is SYGVKD in the germline V gene. V lost 5 bases and J lost 7, with 20 bases in between.

The chain couples TRBV25-1 to TRBJ1-2; tentative D call: TRBD1 (5 bases). Germline V gene sequence: CDR1 MGHDK, CDR2 SYGVNS. With 2 bases removed from V and 0 bases from J, the gap between germline ends came to 10 bases. The CDR3 spans 15 residues. CDR3 DNA sequence: TGTGCCAGCAGTGAACACGGGGGAGCTAACTATGGCTACACCTTC. It specifies CASSEHGGANYGYTF.

This chain joins TRBV2 and TRBJ1-4; D unclear. Trimming took 4 bases from V and 7 from J, leaving 19 bases between them. This CDR3 is built from 16 residues. CDR1 is SNHLY, CDR2 FYNNEI, per germline. The CDR3 DNA reads TGTGCCAGCAGTGGGGATGGGAGAGGGCTGGGTGAAAAACTGTTTTTT. The encoded protein is CASSGDGRGLGEKLFF.

V gene TRBV7-2 combines with J gene TRBJ1-1; the D is unclear. The CDR3 spans 14 residues. The ends were cut back, 3 bases at V and 2 bases at J, with 10 bases in the middle. CDR1 SGHTA and CDR2 FQGNSA come from the germline V gene. CDR3 sequence (DNA): TGTGCCAGCAGCTTCTTCCGAGTCAACACTGAAGCTTTCTTT. It is translated as CASSFFRVNTEAFF.

This chain joins TRBV6-5 and TRBJ2-1; D gene ambiguous. V was pared by 5 bases and J by 0 bases, with 8 bases between. This CDR3 has 14 residues. The V gene's germline CDR1 is MNHEY and CDR2 SVGAGI. CDR3 bases: TGTGCCAGCAGTCCCCTTCGCTCCTACAATGAGCAGTTCTTC. This translates into CASSPLRSYNEQFF.

The rearrangement links TRBV4-1 to TRBJ1-3, with D perhaps TRBD1 (5 bases). This CDR3 contains 16 residues. The V end lost 1 base, the J end lost 4 bases, and 14 bases lay between the germline ends. Germline CDR1 and CDR2: MGHRA and YSYEKL. CDR3 amino acids: CASSQGQGVSGNTIYF. CDR3 bases: TGCGCCAGCAGCCAAGGCCAGGGTGTTTCAGGAAACACCATATATTTT.

The gene calls are TRBV12-5 and TRBJ1-2, with TRBD1 matching over 9 bases. V gave up 3 bases and J gave up 4 bases; unmatched junction bases: 9. Germline assignment: CDR1 LGHNT and CDR2 FRNRAP. The CDR3 is made up of 16 amino acids. CDR3 coding DNA: TGTGCTAGTGGTTTAGAAGCACTGACAGGGGGCTATGGCTACACCTTC. It specifies CASGLEALTGGYGYTF.

This clone was seen many times. The chain carries TRBV19 and TRBJ1-2; D not certain. The germline CDR1 and CDR2 sequences are LNHDA and SQIVND (reference sequence). Trimming cost V 7 bases and J 4 bases, with 13 bases left between them. The CDR3 covers 13 residues. The CDR3 sequence is CASTPSQIYGYTF. In nucleotides, the CDR3 is TGTGCCAGTACCCCCTCCCAGATCTATGGCTACACCTTC.

The V call is TRBV11-2, the J call TRBJ1-2; D perhaps matches TRBD1 (5 bases). Trimming stripped 5 bases from V and 12 bases from J, with 19 bases between. The CDR3 covers 13 residues. CDR1 is SGHAT and CDR2 is FQNNGV in the germline V gene. CDR3 sequence: CASSPNRQSRDTF. CDR3 nucleotide sequence: TGTGCCAGCAGCCCGAACCGACAGTCCCGCGACACCTTC.

This clone has only one observation. The chain employs TRBV10-3 and TRBJ2-2; 7 positions agree with TRBD1. This CDR3 is built from 16 residues. V was clipped by 4 bases and J by 4 bases; unmatched bases: 9. CDR1 and CDR2 from the germline V gene are ENHRY and SYGVKD. CDR3 sequence (DNA): TGTGCCATCAGTGGAGGGAAGAACAGGGGCACCGGGGAGCTGTTTTTT. This gives the protein CAISGGKNRGTGELFF.